This entry lists 25 T cell receptor beta chains sequenced from one sample in a study of blood T cell repertoires in COVID-19. Sequencing used immunoSEQ multiplex PCR; TCRdb keeps in-frame clones, though not all of them. The table shows 200,000 to 250,000 clones, with 70% to 90% occurring only once. Input material: peripheral blood. Every receptor here comes from a woman between 40 and 50 years old who had recovered from COVID-19.

V gene TRBV5-1 combines with J gene TRBJ2-1, with 10 nucleotides matching TRBD2. Germline assignment: CDR1 SGHRS and CDR2 YFSETQ. CDR3 size: 17 residues. V lost 0 bases to trimming and J lost 5 bases; unmatched junction nucleotides: 8. The CDR3: CASSLGLAGEADNEQFF. In DNA, the CDR3 is TGCGCCAGCAGCTTGGGGCTAGCGGGAGAGGCCGACAATGAGCAGTTCTTC.

The rearrangement joins TRBV7-9 to TRBJ2-3; 12 bases align to TRBD2. Losses at the gene ends were 5 bases for V and 2 bases for J; bases not matched to a gene: 5. Germline V gene lookup returns CDR1 SEHNR and CDR2 FQNEAQ (reference sequence). The CDR3 spans 16 residues. In DNA, the CDR3 is TGTGCCAGCAGCCTAAGGACTAGCGGGGTCACAGATACGCAGTATTTT. Translating gives CASSLRTSGVTDTQYF.

The sample holds one count of this clone. This rearrangement joins TRBV12-3 or TRBV12-4 to TRBJ1-2; no clear D gene. The ends were cut back, 6 bases at V and 2 bases at J, with 7 bases in the middle. This CDR3 spans 12 amino acids. The CDR3 DNA sequence: TGTGCCAGCAGACCACAAAACTATGGCTACACCTTC. It yields the protein CASRPQNYGYTF.

This clone was counted once. The J gene is TRBJ2-2, the V gene TRBV6-6, with D perhaps TRBD2 (5 bases). This CDR3 region has 16 residues. The germline gives CDR1 MNHNY, CDR2 SVGAGI (reference sequence). V lost 5 bases and J 1 base, leaving 14 bases between the germline ends. This CDR3 reads CASSPLLGVNTGELFF. The DNA of the CDR3 is TGTGCCAGCAGTCCCCTCCTCGGGGTGAACACCGGGGAGCTGTTTTTT.

V and J are TRBV2 and TRBJ2-7; 10 bases line up with TRBD1. This CDR3 contains 14 residues. The V gene end was trimmed by 6 bases and the J gene end by 4 bases; junction bases not matched to a gene: 6. Germline CDR1 and CDR2: SNHLY and FYNNEI. CDR3 nucleotides: TGTGCCAGCAGCGTACGGGACAGGGGTTACGAGCAGTACTTC. It codes for CASSVRDRGYEQYF.

This sequence joins TRBV7-2 and TRBJ1-3; D call uncertain. This CDR3 is built from 14 residues. Per the germline V gene, CDR1 is SGHTA and CDR2 is FQGNSA. The V and J ends lost 4 bases and 4 bases respectively, with 11 bases between them. The CDR3 sequence: CASSSLGLGNTIYF. CDR3 sequence (DNA): TGTGCCAGCAGCTCGCTTGGCCTCGGAAACACCATATATTTT.

The chain uses TRBV2 and TRBJ2-7; perhaps TRBD1 as D (6 bases). The CDR3 is 14 amino acids. From germline, CDR1 is SNHLY and CDR2 FYNNEI. V was cut by 2 bases and J by 2 bases, with 10 bases left in between. The CDR3 sequence is CASSERGITYEQYF. The CDR3 DNA reads as TGTGCCAGCAGTGAAAGGGGGATTACCTACGAGCAGTACTTC. Complete variable domain (other parts from reference TRBV2 and TRBJ2-7): EPEVTQTPSHQVTQMGQEVILRCVPISNHLYFYWYRQILGQKVEFLVSFYNNEISEKSEIFDDQFSVERPDGSNFTLKIRSTKLEDSAMYFCASSERGITYEQYFGPGTRLTVT.

This chain joins TRBV19 and TRBJ1-5, with TRBD1 as a possible D gene (5 bases). Trimming removed 3 bases at V and 4 bases at J, with 10 bases between. Germline CDR1 reads LNHDA; CDR2 reads SQIVND (reference sequence). The CDR3 length is 14 residues. CDR3 in amino acids: CASSILAGNQPQHF. CDR3 coding DNA: TGTGCCAGTAGTATCCTGGCAGGGAATCAGCCCCAGCATTTT.

The rearrangement uses TRBV18 and TRBJ1-2; D is unclear. CDR1 and CDR2 (germline): KGHSH, LQKENI. The ends were cut back, 4 bases at V and 8 bases at J, with 17 bases in the middle. The CDR3 sequence is 14 residues long. The CDR3 is CASSHKRLPEGYTF. The DNA for the CDR3 is TGTGCCAGCTCACATAAAAGGCTACCGGAGGGCTACACCTTC.

The chain employs TRBV30 and TRBJ2-5, with 7 bases lining up with TRBD1. Germline V gives CDR1 GTSNPN, CDR2 SVGIG (reference sequence). The CDR3 totals 13 residues. V shed 3 bases, J shed 5 bases, and the junction held 6 bases outside the gene matches. The CDR3 sequence: CAWSQRGRETQYF. The DNA for the CDR3 is TGTGCCTGGAGCCAAAGGGGGCGGGAGACCCAGTACTTC.

This clone was seen only a few times. CDR3 amino acids: CSAADRNTGELFF. DNA for the CDR3: TGCAGCGCCGCGGACAGGAACACCGGGGAGCTGTTTTTT. This chain connects TRBV29-1 to TRBJ2-2; D might be TRBD1 (6 bases). The ends were cut back, 7 bases at V and 1 base at J, with 10 bases in the middle. Germline CDR1 and CDR2: SQVTM and ANQGSEA. This CDR3 spans 13 amino acids.

This clone was recorded once. The chain combines TRBV19 with TRBJ1-6, with D hard to call. The CDR3 covers 15 residues. Germline values: CDR1 LNHDA, CDR2 SQIVND (reference sequence). The V gene lost 5 bases and the J gene lost 4 bases, with 12 bases spanning the gap. The CDR3 loop reads CASSVAGRYNSPLHF. Written as DNA, the CDR3 is TGTGCCAGTAGTGTGGCGGGGAGATATAATTCACCCCTCCACTTT.

The chain joins TRBV24-1 to TRBJ2-1; tentatively, D is TRBD1 (5 bases). The CDR3 totals 13 residues. The V end lost 6 bases, the J end lost 8 bases, and 13 bases lay between the germline ends. CDR1 and CDR2 from the germline V gene are KGHDR and SFDVKD. CDR3 in amino acids: CATSSPGRDEQFF. The CDR3 nucleotides are TGTGCCACCAGTAGTCCAGGGCGAGATGAGCAGTTCTTC.

J is TRBJ1-4 and V is TRBV5-6; 7 nucleotides agree with TRBD1. V lost 1 base to trimming and J lost 8 bases; unmatched junction nucleotides: 14. This CDR3 has 17 residues. Germline CDR1 reads SGHDT; CDR2 reads YYEEEE. The CDR3 reads CASSLWQGVRILEKLFF. The CDR3 DNA sequence: TGTGCCAGCAGCTTGTGGCAGGGGGTGAGGATATTAGAAAAACTGTTTTTT.

The V and J genes are TRBV6-2 or TRBV6-3 and TRBJ1-1; possible D gene TRBD1, 5 bases. V lost 3 bases to trimming and J lost 0 bases, with 23 bases between them. The CDR3 consists of 19 residues. Germline CDR1 MNHEY, CDR2 SVGEGT. The CDR3 coding sequence is TGTGCCAGCAGTTATCCCGTGCCCGTAGACAGACAGATGAACACTGAAGCTTTCTTT. Translation gives CASSYPVPVDRQMNTEAFF.

This clone was observed once. The chain carries TRBV5-1 and TRBJ1-2; 7 nucleotides match TRBD1. J was trimmed by 2 bases and V by 0 bases; bases with no gene match: 4. Germline assignment: CDR1 SGHRS and CDR2 YFSETQ. The CDR3 contains 15 residues. Here the CDR3 DNA reads TGCGCCAGCAGCTTGGCCCAGGGGGGCAACTATGGCTACACCTTC. Amino acids: CASSLAQGGNYGYTF.

The chain links TRBV9 to TRBJ1-6; 7 bases line up with TRBD1. CDR1 SGDLS and CDR2 YYNGEE come from the germline V gene. The ends lost 3 bases at V and 6 bases at J; junction bases unmatched: 6. The CDR3 loop spans 15 amino acids. The CDR3 spells CASSGARDSNSPLHF. DNA of the CDR3: TGTGCCAGCAGCGGGGCCCGGGACAGTAATTCACCCCTCCACTTT.

The chain couples TRBV11-1 to TRBJ2-1, with 9 bases that match TRBD2. CDR3 length: 14 residues. V shed 4 bases and J 6 bases; nucleotides not matched to a gene: 4. Germline V lookup: CDR1 SGHAT, CDR2 FQDESV (reference sequence). In DNA form, the CDR3 reads TGTGCCAGCAGCTACTCGGGACTAGCCAATGAGCAGTTCTTC. This codes for CASSYSGLANEQFF.

V is TRBV13 and J is TRBJ2-7; no clear D gene. The germline V gene encodes CDR1 PRHDT and CDR2 FYEKMQ (reference sequence). Deletions cut 3 bases from V and 0 bases from J, with 12 bases between. There are 15 residues in the CDR3. The CDR3 DNA reads as TGTGCCAGCAGCTTGGGCACAACCTACTCCTACGAGCAGTACTTC. This sequence encodes CASSLGTTYSYEQYF. The entire variable domain, with the rest obtained from reference TRBV13 and TRBJ2-7, is as follows: AAGVIQSPRHLIKEKRETATLKCYPIPRHDTVYWYQQGPGQDPQFLISFYEKMQSDKGSIPDRFSAQQFSDYHSELNMSSLELGDSALYFCASSLGTTYSYEQYFGPGTRLTVT.

V and J are TRBV28 and TRBJ1-2; perhaps TRBD1 as D (5 bases). The CDR3 contains 13 residues. Per germline, CDR1 MDHEN and CDR2 SYDVKM. V gave up 10 bases and J gave up 4 bases, with 16 bases separating them. CDR3 protein: CAILLGGGYGYTF. Written as DNA, the CDR3 is TGTGCCATCCTTCTGGGGGGGGGCTATGGCTACACCTTC.

The CDR3 region has the DNA TGCGCCAGCAGCTTGACTGAGGGTTACGAGCAGTACTTC. Amino acid sequence: CASSLTEGYEQYF. The chain recombines TRBV5-1 with TRBJ2-7; possible D gene TRBD2, 5 bases. Trimming cost V 1 base and J 4 bases, with 9 bases left between them. The germline gives CDR1 SGHRS, CDR2 YFSETQ. The CDR3 length is 13 residues.

This chain links TRBV5-1 with TRBJ2-2, with D possibly matching TRBD2 (6 bases). This CDR3 comprises 17 residues. Germline V gene sequence: CDR1 SGHRS, CDR2 YFSETQ. Deletions cut 6 bases from V and 7 bases from J, with 25 bases between. CDR3 in amino acids: CASTGLANTGTGGELFF. In nucleotides, the CDR3 is TGCGCCAGCACGGGGCTAGCGAACACTGGAACGGGCGGGGAGCTGTTTTTT.

The V call is TRBV19, the J call TRBJ2-5, with a tentative D call TRBD1 (6 bases). The V end lost 7 bases, the J end lost 1 base, and 19 bases lay between the germline ends. Germline V gene lookup returns CDR1 LNHDA and CDR2 SQIVND (reference sequence). The CDR3 loop spans 16 amino acids. The CDR3 DNA follows: TGTGCCAGTAATTCCCTGGGGGCTTCGGCCCAAGAGACCCAGTACTTC. Its protein is CASNSLGASAQETQYF.

This clone was seen only a few times. The chain carries TRBV27 and TRBJ2-5, with 8 bases lining up with TRBD1. The CDR3 length is 13 residues. Per the germline V gene, CDR1 is MNHEY and CDR2 is SMNVEV (reference sequence). Trimming took 4 bases from V and 5 from J; bases not matched to a gene: 3. As DNA, the CDR3 is TGTGCCAGCAGTTCCAGGGGGCGTGAGACCCAGTACTTC. This sequence encodes CASSSRGRETQYF.

The chain recombines TRBV7-9 with TRBJ2-5; a weak D match, TRBD2 (5 bases). CDR1 and CDR2 from the germline V gene are SEHNR and FQNEAQ (reference sequence). The CDR3 has 12 residues. Deletions cut 4 bases from V and 4 bases from J, with 7 bases between. This CDR3 is CASSWAGETQYF. In DNA, the CDR3 is TGTGCCAGCAGCTGGGCGGGAGAGACCCAGTACTTC. Using reference TRBV7-9 and TRBJ2-5 for the parts outside the CDR3, the full variable domain is DTGVSQNPRHKITKRGQNVTFRCDPISEHNRLYWYRQTLGQGPEFLTYFQNEAQLEKSRLLSDRFSAERPKGSFSTLEIQRTEQGDSAMYLCASSWAGETQYFGPGTRLLVL.